This T cell receptor (beta chain) was profiled in a study of T cell responses to AZD1222 COVID-19 vaccine. Study-level information: Researchers grouped second doses given at about 4 or about 12 weeks into one pool.

This clone was seen once. Trimming took off 6 bases at V and 5 bases at J, with 13 bases between the two ends. The CDR3 is 13 residues long. The protocol was immunoSEQ multiplex PCR, while the TCRdb copy is restricted to in-frame clones and leaves out a portion. The sample contains about 140,000 clones, approximately 90% of which appear only once. This chain joins TRBV12-3 or TRBV12-4 and TRBJ2-5, with a tentative D call TRBD1 (5 bases). This receptor was identified in an adult in good health. Sequenced here: peripheral blood, sampled on day 0 of AZD1222 vaccination. CDR3 in amino acids: CASSRNSGETQYF. In DNA form, the CDR3 reads TGTGCCAGCAGCCGAAACTCAGGGGAGACCCAGTACTTC.